Listed below are T cell receptor beta chains from one sample, sequenced in a study of cytomegalovirus exposure and HLA in healthy donors. The table came from immunoSEQ multiplex PCR; TCRdb's copy has only in-frame clones and leaves some out. This table holds more than 150,000 clones, 76% found once. Sequences were obtained from PBMCs. All receptors come from a man between 18 and 29 years old in good health and CMV-seronegative. CDR3s include the opening cysteine and the closing phenylalanine or tryptophan. The order of the fields is CDR3 protein, clone size, CDR3 length, V gene. The size of a clone is reported for some rows only, either as once, few or many, or as a class for expanded clones.

CDR3 protein: CASSFPSGQTYEQYF
clone size: .
CDR3 length: 15
V gene: TRBV5-6

CDR3 protein: CAWRTPGRWGNYGYTF
clone size: .
CDR3 length: 16
V gene: TRBV30

CDR3 protein: CASSVDQGWNTEAFF
clone size: .
CDR3 length: 15
V gene: TRBV2

CDR3 protein: CASSQEGSYEPEAFF
clone size: few
CDR3 length: 15
V gene: TRBV4-1

CDR3 protein: CASSLHSIDTEAFF
clone size: once
CDR3 length: 14
V gene: TRBV5-1

CDR3 protein: CAWGGWGKATEQYF
clone size: few
CDR3 length: 14
V gene: TRBV30

CDR3 protein: CASARDRGPYEQYF
clone size: .
CDR3 length: 14
V gene: TRBV5-1

CDR3 protein: CASSLARVRETQYF
clone size: .
CDR3 length: 14
V gene: TRBV28

CDR3 protein: CASSLGRLSNQPQHF
clone size: once
CDR3 length: 15
V gene: TRBV5-6

CDR3 protein: CASSQDGATNYGYTF
clone size: once
CDR3 length: 15
V gene: TRBV4-1

CDR3 protein: CASTRSTALDYGYTF
clone size: .
CDR3 length: 15
V gene: TRBV6-5

CDR3 protein: CASSDTPGSAQHF
clone size: .
CDR3 length: 13
V gene: TRBV6-4

CDR3 protein: CASSWGFLGGEADTQYF
clone size: .
CDR3 length: 17
V gene: TRBV5-1

CDR3 protein: CSACEVGANVLTF
clone size: .
CDR3 length: 13
V gene: TRBV29-1

CDR3 protein: CASSATSGGQVRINSPLHF
clone size: few
CDR3 length: 19
V gene: TRBV9

CDR3 protein: CASSLVPFISTDTQYF
clone size: .
CDR3 length: 16
V gene: TRBV5-4

CDR3 protein: CASSPPQAWTNTGELFF
clone size: .
CDR3 length: 17
V gene: TRBV4-1

CDR3 protein: CASSLGQDYNSPLHF
clone size: .
CDR3 length: 15
V gene: TRBV27

CDR3 protein: CASSLPGGERDRGVEKPLHF
clone size: .
CDR3 length: 20
V gene: TRBV10-1

CDR3 protein: CASSFWEGNNEQFF
clone size: few
CDR3 length: 14
V gene: TRBV7-2

CDR3 protein: CSVGRDSKYNEQFF
clone size: .
CDR3 length: 14
V gene: TRBV29-1

CDR3 protein: CAISVGGVTGELFF
clone size: .
CDR3 length: 14
V gene: TRBV10-3

CDR3 protein: CASSLGTGTGELFF
clone size: .
CDR3 length: 14
V gene: TRBV5-1

CDR3 protein: CASSLSTGAYSGNTIYF
clone size: .
CDR3 length: 17
V gene: TRBV27

CDR3 protein: CAWSRGAKGEQYF
clone size: .
CDR3 length: 13
V gene: TRBV30

CDR3 protein: CASTDRDRVPREQYF
clone size: once
CDR3 length: 15
V gene: TRBV9

CDR3 protein: CASTKGLAGAYEQYF
clone size: .
CDR3 length: 15
V gene: TRBV7-9

CDR3 protein: CASSLGTENIQYF
clone size: .
CDR3 length: 13
V gene: TRBV28

CDR3 protein: CASSPGQGFHGYTF
clone size: .
CDR3 length: 14
V gene: TRBV5-6

CDR3 protein: CASSSQTENTYNEQFF
clone size: .
CDR3 length: 16
V gene: TRBV11-3

CDR3 protein: CASSVSTGGNYEQYF
clone size: .
CDR3 length: 15
V gene: TRBV9

CDR3 protein: CATRGAGSRPYEQYF
clone size: .
CDR3 length: 15
V gene: TRBV2

CDR3 protein: CARRANTEAFF
clone size: .
CDR3 length: 11
V gene: TRBV2

CDR3 protein: CASSEGGRVGETQYF
clone size: .
CDR3 length: 15
V gene: TRBV6-1

CDR3 protein: CASSGGQGSLSRGYTF
clone size: .
CDR3 length: 16
V gene: TRBV19

CDR3 protein: CASSQVPTGAAYEQYF
clone size: .
CDR3 length: 16
V gene: TRBV4-2

CDR3 protein: CASSLGTSGREGSDTQYF
clone size: .
CDR3 length: 18
V gene: TRBV7-9

CDR3 protein: CASSVRFPSGSTGELFF
clone size: .
CDR3 length: 17
V gene: TRBV9

CDR3 protein: CASSTAWTENTEAFF
clone size: few
CDR3 length: 15
V gene: TRBV28

CDR3 protein: CAWSLRTGASNTGELFF
clone size: .
CDR3 length: 17
V gene: TRBV30

CDR3 protein: CASRGGGGAVYNEQFF
clone size: .
CDR3 length: 16
V gene: TRBV25-1

CDR3 protein: CASSGRAGGNEKLFF
clone size: .
CDR3 length: 15
V gene: TRBV7-9

CDR3 protein: CAISTGTSGGDTQYF
clone size: .
CDR3 length: 15
V gene: TRBV10-3

CDR3 protein: CASSVRTGGPYNEQFF
clone size: .
CDR3 length: 16
V gene: TRBV6-1

CDR3 protein: CASSLGQGSYEQYF
clone size: .
CDR3 length: 14
V gene: TRBV5-5

CDR3 protein: CASSLPGSGYTF
clone size: .
CDR3 length: 12
V gene: TRBV28

CDR3 protein: CASSDHGTGDYEQYF
clone size: .
CDR3 length: 15
V gene: TRBV2

CDR3 protein: CASPFRQESVDQPQHF
clone size: .
CDR3 length: 16
V gene: TRBV27

CDR3 protein: CASSPIPTSGRATDTQYF
clone size: .
CDR3 length: 18
V gene: TRBV18

CDR3 protein: CASSLGGTSGRGEQYF
clone size: .
CDR3 length: 16
V gene: TRBV7-6

CDR3 protein: CASSVTGIGEKLFF
clone size: .
CDR3 length: 14
V gene: TRBV9

CDR3 protein: CASSQEQTTSYEQYF
clone size: .
CDR3 length: 15
V gene: TRBV4-2

CDR3 protein: CASSLSRGYQPQHF
clone size: .
CDR3 length: 14
V gene: TRBV6-1

CDR3 protein: CASSPSGRLEEQYF
clone size: .
CDR3 length: 14
V gene: TRBV2

CDR3 protein: CASSLKQGPYNEQFF
clone size: .
CDR3 length: 15
V gene: TRBV5-1

CDR3 protein: CASRGTSVGGTQYF
clone size: .
CDR3 length: 14
V gene: TRBV2

CDR3 protein: CASRAGTFF
clone size: .
CDR3 length: 9
V gene: TRBV2

CDR3 protein: CRGATYNEQFF
clone size: .
CDR3 length: 11
V gene: TRBV20-1

CDR3 protein: CASSPQSGGRPYNEQFF
clone size: .
CDR3 length: 17
V gene: TRBV28

CDR3 protein: CASSPPGLHNYGYTF
clone size: .
CDR3 length: 15
V gene: TRBV4-2